This T cell receptor (beta chain) was captured in a study of chemoradiotherapy in HPV16-positive cancers. Study-wide results and caveats: In HPV16-positive patients, HPV-responsive T-cell expansion tracked better recurrence-free survival. HPV-specific T cells were functionally defined from only two HPV16-positive patients. During treatment, candidate HPV-specific clones and E7-related motifs expanded in tumor.

Assay used: immunoSEQ multiplex PCR; TCRdb lists only in-frame clones, some missing. Altogether approximately 38,000 clones are present, 80% being singletons, with the ten largest covering about 4.1%. Details on this clone: Its target is not known.

The CDR3 length is 15 residues. The germline gives CDR1 SGHRS, CDR2 YFSETQ. Trimming took off 3 bases at V and 2 bases at J, with 13 bases between the two ends. The chain is built from TRBV5-1 and TRBJ2-3, with D perhaps matching TRBD1 or TRBD2 (6 bases each). The starting material was blood, obtained from a patient who underwent chemoradiotherapy. The source is a human donor with HPV-associated anogenital cancer. The CDR3 here is CASSWVGGHTDTQYF. The CDR3 nucleotides read TGCGCCAGCAGCTGGGTCGGGGGCCACACAGATACGCAGTATTTT.